What follows is one T cell receptor (beta chain) and its context. It was uncontrolled infection, other autoimmune disease, pregnancy or lactation that excluded patients. RNA transcripts yielded amplified TCR beta CDR3 regions. During a first-round RT-PCR of the TCR CDR3, the HTBI primer set was used. In TCRdb, the multiplex PCR reads were re-called with MiXCR into one record per CDR3 protein. The data show about 110,000 distinct CDR3 sequences, about 16% seen once. This record belongs to a study of T cells in Graves' hyperthyroidism and ophthalmopathy. The V end was cut by 4 bases, the J end by 4 bases, with 17 bases between. CDR3 length equals 16 residues. CDR1 is SGDLS, CDR2 YYNGEE, per germline.

Sequenced sample: blood. The chain couples TRBV9 to TRBJ1-4, with D hard to call. This TCR came from a woman in her forties or fifties with Graves' hyperthyroidism. CDR3: CASSLSRTDFNEKLFF. The CDR3 nucleotides are TGTGCCAGCAGCCTATCTAGGACGGATTTTAATGAAAAACTGTTTTTT.